These 19 T cell receptor beta chains share one sample of origin, sequenced in a study of early T cells in non-severe SARS-CoV-2 infection. TCRdb passed the 5' RACE reads through MiXCR, listing each CDR3 protein once. This sample has 65,000 to 85,000 distinct CDR3 sequences; 9% to 10% occur once, and the top ten carry less than 20%. The sequenced sample was whole blood, obtained at baseline. These receptors all come from an adult who was a healthcare worker with PCR-confirmed SARS-CoV-2 infection or an uninfected control (not recorded which).

This clonotype was seen at least ten times. The rearrangement uses TRBV30 and TRBJ1-1; possibly TRBD1 for D (6 bases). Germline-derived CDR1 and CDR2 are GTSNPN and SVGIG (reference sequence). The CDR3 sequence is 14 residues long. V was cut by 0 bases and J by 10 bases, with 18 bases left in between. The CDR3 DNA is TGTGCCTGGAGTGTAATGGAGACGGGGGCGAGAGCTTTCTTT. This sequence encodes CAWSVMETGARAFF.

At least ten counts were recorded for this clonotype. The rearrangement uses TRBV29-1 and TRBJ2-7; D uncertain. CDR1 is SQVTM, CDR2 ANQGSEA, per germline. V lost 1 base and J 7 bases, leaving 17 bases between the germline ends. CDR3 length: 14 residues. The CDR3 reads CSVEGRRVTREQYF. The CDR3 DNA sequence: TGCAGCGTTGAAGGCAGGAGAGTTACGAGGGAGCAGTACTTC.

This clonotype was seen more than once but under ten times. The chain carries TRBV11-1 and TRBJ2-3; D not resolved. Per germline, CDR1 SGHAT and CDR2 FQDESV (reference sequence). The CDR3 is made up of 14 amino acids. Trimming cost V 5 bases and J 3 bases, with 12 bases left between them. The CDR3 here is CASSLFVETDTQYF. CDR3 nucleotide sequence: TGTGCCAGCAGCCTTTTCGTCGAGACAGATACGCAGTATTTT.

The chain employs TRBV19 and TRBJ2-7, with D hard to call. CDR1 LNHDA and CDR2 SQIVND come from the germline V gene (reference sequence). This CDR3 contains 15 residues. The V end lost 5 bases, the J end lost 2 bases, and 16 bases lay between the germline ends. In DNA form, the CDR3 reads TGTGCCAGTAGTTGGGTGGCAGTCTCTCCCTACGAGCAGTACTTC. Its protein product is CASSWVAVSPYEQYF.

This chain uses TRBV6-5 with TRBJ2-1; 9 bases are shared with TRBD2. CDR1 MNHEY and CDR2 SVGAGI come from the germline V gene. Germline trimming cut 5 bases from V and 2 bases from J; bases unmatched to any gene: 4. There are 15 residues in the CDR3. The CDR3 region has the DNA TGTGCCAGCAGTCGAACTAGCGGGCCCTACAATGAGCAGTTCTTC. Protein: CASSRTSGPYNEQFF.

The chain has TRBV4-1 and TRBJ2-2; D is perhaps TRBD1 or TRBD2 (5 bases each). Germline V gene data show CDR1 as MGHRA and CDR2 as YSYEKL. This CDR3 is built from 21 residues. Trimming cost V 2 bases and J 2 bases, with 27 bases left between them. CDR3 protein: CASSQFYGTPLTRGNTGELFF. CDR3 bases: TGCGCCAGCAGCCAATTCTACGGGACGCCTCTCACGAGGGGAAACACCGGGGAGCTGTTTTTT.

This chain joins TRBV12-3 or TRBV12-4 and TRBJ2-1; TRBD1 matches at 7 bases. Germline trimming cut 8 bases from V and 7 bases from J; bases unmatched to any gene: 8. The CDR3 is 13 residues long. The CDR3 reads CASRRPQGNEQFF. CDR3 DNA sequence: TGTGCCAGCCGACGCCCACAGGGGAATGAGCAGTTCTTC.

A remark on this clonotype: A read error may explain this, as a much larger clone is one base away. This chain uses TRBV29-1 with TRBJ2-7, with unresolved D. Trimming removed 3 bases at V and 2 bases at J, with 11 bases between. This CDR3 contains 13 residues. Germline V lookup: CDR1 SQVTM, CDR2 ANQGSEA. The CDR3 sequence is CSVDASGTYEQYF. The CDR3 DNA reads as TGCAGCGTTGACGCCTCCGGAACCTACGAGCAGTACTTC.

A single count supports this clonotype. A much larger clone differs by one base, so this may be a read error. V gene TRBV29-1 combines with J gene TRBJ1-1; D not certain. This CDR3 has 13 residues. Germline assignment: CDR1 SQVTM and CDR2 ANQGSEA. Trimming removed 3 bases from V and 0 bases from J, with 8 bases in between. CDR3 protein: CSVELLVNTEAFF. The DNA of the CDR3 is TGCAGCGTTGAGCTCCTGGTGAACACTGAAGCTTTCTTT.

Notes on this clonotype: A read error may be the cause here, since a much bigger clone is one base away. The chain has TRBV7-2 and TRBJ2-7, with D possibly matching TRBD2 (6 bases). The CDR3 extends over 16 amino acids. CDR1 and CDR2 (germline): SGHTA, FQGNSA. The ends were cut back, 6 bases at V and 6 bases at J, with 24 bases in the middle. The chain's CDR3 is CASRPTSRRAPAEQYF. The CDR3 bases are TGTGCCAGCAGGCCTACTAGCAGGAGGGCCCCCGCCGAGCAGTACTTC.

This clonotype was seen just once. The chain recombines TRBV29-1 with TRBJ2-2, with TRBD2 matching 13 bases. The germline CDR1 and CDR2 sequences are SQVTM and ANQGSEA. The length of the CDR3 is 14 residues. Trimming took 7 bases from V and 6 from J; bases not matched to a gene: 5. In DNA form, the CDR3 reads TGCAGCGCCCGGACTAGCGGGAGAGCCGGGGAGCTGTTTTTT. It is translated as CSARTSGRAGELFF.

This chain joins TRBV24-1 and TRBJ2-1; perhaps TRBD2 as D (5 bases). Per the germline V gene, CDR1 is KGHDR and CDR2 is SFDVKD. V shed 2 bases and J shed 9 bases, with 13 bases lying between them. The CDR3 has 14 residues. For the CDR3, the DNA is TGTGCCACCAGTGATTCGGACTTTACGGGTGAGCAGTTCTTC. It encodes CATSDSDFTGEQFF.

The V and J genes are TRBV6-5 and TRBJ1-1; D not certain. The V gene lost 5 bases and the J gene lost 5 bases, with 15 bases spanning the gap. The CDR3 length is 14 residues. Looked up from germline, CDR1 is MNHEY and CDR2 is SVGAGI. In DNA, the CDR3 is TGTGCCAGCAGTAATCAGGATCGAGGGACTGAAGCTTTCTTT. Protein sequence: CASSNQDRGTEAFF.

The sample holds a few counts of this clonotype. V gene TRBV7-2 combines with J gene TRBJ1-6; D is perhaps TRBD1 (6 bases). CDR3 length: 15 amino acids. The V gene lost 5 bases and the J gene lost 7 bases, with 15 bases spanning the gap. The germline gives CDR1 SGHTA, CDR2 FQGNSA. This CDR3 is CASSLEQGYNSPLHF. CDR3 nucleotide sequence: TGTGCCAGCAGCCTCGAACAGGGTTACAATTCACCCCTCCACTTT.

As DNA, the CDR3 is TGCGCCAGCAGCCCCCCCCTTGCAGATACGCAGTATTTT. Translating it yields CASSPPLADTQYF. The chain uses TRBV5-1 and TRBJ2-3; unclear D gene. Germline V gives CDR1 SGHRS, CDR2 YFSETQ. Deletions cut 4 bases from V and 4 bases from J, with 10 bases between. This CDR3 region has 13 residues.

The genes are TRBV7-8 and TRBJ2-3, with D perhaps matching TRBD1 (5 bases). The CDR3 has 15 residues. CDR1 SGHVS and CDR2 FQNEAQ come from the germline V gene. Trimming stripped 2 bases from V and 1 base from J, with 10 bases between. CDR3 coding DNA: TGTGCCAGCAGCTTATCTTGGGGCGGCACAGATACGCAGTATTTT. This gives the protein CASSLSWGGTDTQYF.

At least ten counts were recorded for this clonotype. The gene calls are TRBV12-3 or TRBV12-4 and TRBJ1-2; D is uncertain. CDR3 length: 13 residues. Trimming removed 6 bases at V and 4 bases at J, with 12 bases between. CDR3: CASRSDLTYGYTF. CDR3 nucleotides: TGTGCCAGCAGATCGGATCTAACCTATGGCTACACCTTC.

The rearrangement links TRBV5-5 to TRBJ2-5; perhaps TRBD2 as D (6 bases). The V gene lost 4 bases and the J gene lost 1 base, with 11 bases spanning the gap. CDR1 is SGHKS, CDR2 YYEKEE, per germline (reference sequence). This CDR3 contains 14 residues. The CDR3 DNA sequence: TGTGCCAGCAGCCACTCGGGGGTCCAAGAGACCCAGTACTTC. This codes for CASSHSGVQETQYF.

This clonotype was detected a few times. This sequence joins TRBV29-1 and TRBJ2-7, with TRBD1 identical over 11 bases. This CDR3 spans 16 amino acids. Unmatched junction bases numbered 16, after V lost 6 bases and J lost 6 bases. Germline CDR1 is SQVTM and CDR2 is ANQGSEA. CDR3 DNA sequence: TGCAGCGTACAGATCTGGGCCGGGACAGGGGGACCCGAGCAGTACTTC. Protein product: CSVQIWAGTGGPEQYF.